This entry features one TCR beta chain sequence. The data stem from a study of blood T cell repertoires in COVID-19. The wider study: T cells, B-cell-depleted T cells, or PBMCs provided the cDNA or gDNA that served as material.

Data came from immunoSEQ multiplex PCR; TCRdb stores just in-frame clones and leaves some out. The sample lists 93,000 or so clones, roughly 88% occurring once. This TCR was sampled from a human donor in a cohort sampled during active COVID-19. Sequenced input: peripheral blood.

The CDR3 coding sequence is TGCAGCGCCCCGACAAGCCCTGGGACCCAGTACTTC. It specifies CSAPTSPGTQYF. The genes are TRBV29-1 and TRBJ2-5; no reliable D call. CDR1 is SQVTM, CDR2 ANQGSEA, per germline. V lost 7 bases and J 7 bases, leaving 16 bases between the germline ends. The CDR3 covers 12 residues.